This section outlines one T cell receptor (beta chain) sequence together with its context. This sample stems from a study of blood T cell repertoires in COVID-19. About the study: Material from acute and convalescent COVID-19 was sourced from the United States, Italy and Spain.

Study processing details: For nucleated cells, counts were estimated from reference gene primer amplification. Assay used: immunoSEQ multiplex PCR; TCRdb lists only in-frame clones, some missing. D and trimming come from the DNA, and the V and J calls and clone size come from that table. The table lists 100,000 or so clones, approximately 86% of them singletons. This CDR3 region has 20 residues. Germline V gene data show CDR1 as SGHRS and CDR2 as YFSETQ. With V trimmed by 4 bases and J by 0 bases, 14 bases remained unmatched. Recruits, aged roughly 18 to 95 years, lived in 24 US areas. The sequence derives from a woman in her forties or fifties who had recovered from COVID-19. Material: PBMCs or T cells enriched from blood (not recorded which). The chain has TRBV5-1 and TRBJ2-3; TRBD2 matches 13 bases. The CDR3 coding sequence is TGCGCCAGCAGCCCCTCACTCGGACTAGCGGGAGTCTTTAGCACAGATACGCAGTATTTT. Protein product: CASSPSLGLAGVFSTDTQYF.